This T cell receptor beta chain is from a study of OX40 agonist ivuxolimab in advanced cancers. The germline V gene encodes CDR1 MDHEN and CDR2 SYDVKM. V was pared by 2 bases and J by 6 bases, with 8 bases between. The CDR3 consists of 13 residues. Comments on this clone: The antigen is not known.

Patients who had autoimmune disease history or got systemic immunosuppression were left out. Blood samples were obtained at baseline, cycle 4 day 1, and cycle 7 day 1. The assay was immunoSEQ multiplex PCR, and TCRdb's table has in-frame clones only and misses some. The table includes more than 65,000 clones, 80% to 85% detected once. Study-wide points: Clonal expansion was seen in CD4+ and CD8+ blood T cells by week 6 at 0.1 to 3.0 mg/kg. The authors did not determine the antigen specificity of the expanded peripheral T cells.

The TCR originated in an adult with an advanced solid tumor such as melanoma, head and neck, liver or kidney cancer. Sequences were derived from CD4+ or CD8+ T cells sorted from blood, sampled in a trial of the OX40 agonist ivuxolimab. The chain uses TRBV28 and TRBJ1-5; D is perhaps TRBD1 (5 bases). This chain's CDR3 is CASSLQGVQPQHF. CDR3 nucleotide sequence: TGTGCCAGCAGTTTACAGGGAGTTCAGCCCCAGCATTTT.